One and the same sample provided the 5 T cell receptor beta chains below, sequenced in a study of T-cell reconstitution after alpha-beta-depleted transplantation in children (dated by TCRdb to between 2015 and 2016). In the paper's terms, the treatment or condition label means: allogeneic hematopoietic cell transplantation with graft depleted of TCRalphabeta T cells and CD19 B cells. The method behind the library was PCR. The sample was run on an Illumina HiSeq 2500. Molecular barcoding was employed in the preparation of TCR libraries, with unique molecular identifiers being used to normalize TCRbeta repertoire quantification. The public reads were reprocessed in TCRdb via fastp at Q25 and MiXCR, keeping in-frame beta chains. Rows are combined by CDR3 protein, so each entry shows the most common genes and DNA. Here the sample has just over 950,000 distinct CDR3 sequences; roughly 29% occur a single time. Jointly, the top ten make up under 30% of the sample.

Sequenced material: PBMCs, mostly from graft donor cells, taken 360 days after TCRalphabeta/CD19-depleted stem cell transplant. All receptors come from a boy younger than two who had a stem cell transplant for SCID, so the T cells may come from the graft donor.

V and J are TRBV3-1 and TRBJ1-1; no firm D call. CDR3 size: 13 residues. The ends were cut back, 3 bases at V and 7 bases at J, with 12 bases in the middle. Germline CDR1 is LGHDT and CDR2 is YNNKEL (reference sequence). CDR3 loop: CASSHLGLSEAFF. The CDR3 nucleotides are TGTGCCAGCAGCCATCTCGGCTTAAGTGAAGCTTTCTTT. The full variable domain, rest sourced from reference TRBV3-1 and TRBJ1-1, is DTAVSQTPKYLVTQMGNDKSIKCEQNLGHDTMYWYKQDSKKFLKIMFSYNNKELIINETVPNRFSPKSPDKAHLNLHINSLELGDSAVYFCASSHLGLSEAFFGQGTRLTVV.

This chain uses TRBV4-2 with TRBJ2-1; D possibly corresponds to TRBD2 (7 bases). Trimming took off 0 bases at V and 3 bases at J, with 15 bases between the two ends. Germline values: CDR1 LGHNA, CDR2 YNFKEQ. The CDR3 has 17 residues. The CDR3 DNA reads as TGTGCCAGCAGCCAAGAGCGGGGGCCGGCGGTCTACAATGAGCAGTTCTTC. This gives the protein CASSQERGPAVYNEQFF.

The rearrangement links TRBV5-1 to TRBJ2-7; D not certain. The CDR3 runs 14 residues. V was shortened by 2 bases and J by 2 bases, with 11 bases between the two germline ends. CDR1 is SGHRS, CDR2 YFSETQ, per germline. The DNA of the CDR3 is TGCGCCAGCAGCTTCGGTACGATCACCTACGAGCAGTACTTC. Its protein product is CASSFGTITYEQYF.

This clonotype was seen at least ten times. The chain carries TRBV7-2 and TRBJ2-3, with a tentative D call TRBD2 (6 bases). CDR3 length equals 14 residues. V was cut by 8 bases and J by 0 bases, with 12 bases left in between. In germline, CDR1 is SGHTA, CDR2 FQGNSA. This CDR3 reads CASGSGLSTDTQYF. In DNA, the CDR3 is TGTGCCAGCGGGAGCGGGCTTAGCACAGATACGCAGTATTTT.

Only a few counts were recorded for this clonotype. V gene TRBV10-3 combines with J gene TRBJ1-1; 9 nucleotides line up with TRBD1. This CDR3 is built from 18 residues. The trim removed 7 bases at V and 3 bases at J, leaving 18 bases unmatched. The germline gives CDR1 ENHRY, CDR2 SYGVKD. The DNA for the CDR3 is TGTGCCATCACCCCAAACGAATTGGGACAGGGTTTCGACACTGAAGCTTTCTTT. Translation: CAITPNELGQGFDTEAFF.